Presented here are 22 T cell receptor beta chains from one specimen sequenced in a study of blood T cell repertoires in COVID-19 (dated by TCRdb to about 2020). Library method: the immunoSEQ multiplex PCR assay. TCRdb took over this immuneACCESS table, retaining in-frame rearrangements with V and J assigned. Such tables are incomplete; in checked studies, under half of the missing clones stem from an unresolved V gene, and the remainder is unexplained. The sample profile shows a few hundred thousand clones; 85% of them were found once. Around a sixth of the sample is in the top ten clones. Source material: PBMCs or T cells enriched from blood (not recorded which). The receptor set was obtained from a middle-aged man who had recovered from COVID-19.

The V gene is TRBV5-1, the J gene TRBJ1-4; 9 bases align to TRBD1. The CDR3 is made up of 15 amino acids. From germline, CDR1 is SGHRS and CDR2 YFSETQ. J was trimmed by 3 bases and V by 5 bases; bases with no gene match: 5. CDR3: CASRRQGEANEKLFF. DNA of the CDR3: TGCGCCAGCAGGCGACAGGGGGAGGCTAATGAAAAACTGTTTTTT.

The rearrangement uses TRBV11-3 and TRBJ1-3; the D gene is possibly TRBD1 (5 bases). The germline V and J ends were trimmed by 1 base and 10 bases, with 11 bases remaining between them. Germline CDR1 SGHNT, CDR2 YENEEA. The CDR3 is made up of 13 amino acids. Written as DNA, the CDR3 is TGTGCCAGCAGCTTAGGACGGCGGGGGACCATATATTTT. It codes for CASSLGRRGTIYF.

The chain is built from TRBV28 and TRBJ1-2; D may be TRBD1 (5 bases). Germline assignment: CDR1 MDHEN and CDR2 SYDVKM. Trimming removed 4 bases at V and 8 bases at J, with 14 bases between. This CDR3 comprises 13 residues. The CDR3 protein is CASSSGLKGGYTF. The CDR3 DNA reads as TGTGCCAGCAGTTCGGGTCTTAAGGGGGGCTACACCTTC.

The rearrangement joins TRBV15 to TRBJ2-3; TRBD2 is a possible D gene (6 bases). V shed 5 bases and J shed 7 bases, with 25 bases lying between them. CDR1 and CDR2 from the germline V gene are LNHNV and YYDKDF (reference sequence). This CDR3 comprises 17 residues. The CDR3 region has the DNA TGTGCCACCAGCGGATTCCGGGACTTTGGTATCGCGCATACGCAGTATTTT. This translates into CATSGFRDFGIAHTQYF.

The rearrangement uses TRBV7-3 and TRBJ2-2, with 7 bases aligning to TRBD1. This CDR3 region has 14 residues. Trimming took 6 bases from V and 4 from J; bases not matched to a gene: 5. CDR1 SGHTA and CDR2 FQGTGA come from the germline V gene. In nucleotides, the CDR3 is TGTGCCAGCAGACAGACAGGGAGCACCGGGGAGCTGTTTTTT. As protein: CASRQTGSTGELFF. Together with reference TRBV7-3 and TRBJ2-2, the CDR3 gives the full variable domain: GAGVSQTPSNKVTEKGKYVELRCDPISGHTALYWYRQSLGQGPEFLIYFQGTGAADDSGLPNDRFFAVRPEGSVSTLKIQRTERGDSAVYLCASRQTGSTGELFFGEGSRLTVL.

The J gene is TRBJ2-3, the V gene TRBV3-1 (or the pseudogene TRBV3-2); 7 positions agree with TRBD1. After removal of 4 bases from V and 5 bases from J, the junction contained 9 bases not matched to a gene. Germline loops: CDR1 LGHDT, CDR2 YNNKEL (reference sequence). The length of the CDR3 is 15 residues. The CDR3: CASSRITGAGDTQYF. The CDR3 nucleotides read TGTGCCAGCAGCCGAATCACAGGGGCGGGAGATACGCAGTATTTT.

V usage is TRBV5-4 and J usage is TRBJ2-1; 11 bases are a match to TRBD2. Per germline, CDR1 SGHNT and CDR2 YYREEE (reference sequence). V shed 4 bases, J shed 7 bases, and the junction held 7 bases outside the gene matches. CDR3 size: 15 residues. CDR3 DNA sequence: TGTGCCAGCAGCCGGAGAACTAGCGGGAGTAATGAGCAGTTCTTC. Encoded protein: CASSRRTSGSNEQFF.

This clone was seen only once. CDR3 coding DNA: TGTGCCAGCAGCGTTCAGGGGGAAGACGAGCAGTACTTC. This gives the protein CASSVQGEDEQYF. V and J are TRBV9 and TRBJ2-7, with 7 bases aligning to TRBD1. The V gene end was trimmed by 2 bases and the J gene end by 5 bases; junction bases not matched to a gene: 4. This CDR3 is 13 amino acids long. The germline V gene has CDR1 SGDLS and CDR2 YYNGEE.

This chain connects TRBV6-5 to TRBJ2-7; D might be TRBD1 (5 bases). CDR3 length equals 12 residues. Looked up from germline, CDR1 is MNHEY and CDR2 is SVGAGI. The V end lost 5 bases, the J end lost 7 bases, and 12 bases lay between the germline ends. The CDR3 DNA is TGTGCCAGCAGTCGGACACCTGAGGAGCAGTACTTC. Its translation: CASSRTPEEQYF.

The gene calls are TRBV11-3 and TRBJ2-3; tentative D call: TRBD2 (6 bases). Germline-derived CDR1 and CDR2 are SGHNT and YENEEA. The V and J ends lost 3 bases and 0 bases respectively, with 10 bases between them. The CDR3 extends over 15 amino acids. The CDR3 protein is CASSFSGLSTDTQYF. The CDR3 bases are TGTGCCAGCAGCTTTTCGGGACTTAGCACAGATACGCAGTATTTT.

The chain combines TRBV9 with TRBJ1-6, with TRBD1 matching 10 bases. This CDR3 region has 16 residues. Per the germline V gene, CDR1 is SGDLS and CDR2 is YYNGEE. V lost 3 bases to trimming and J lost 9 bases; unmatched junction nucleotides: 9. The CDR3 nucleotides read TGTGCCAGCAGCGCGCCGGGACAGGGGAAGCGTTCACCCCTCCACTTT. Translation gives CASSAPGQGKRSPLHF.

The chain uses TRBV19 and TRBJ2-1; D uncertain. Germline V gene lookup returns CDR1 LNHDA and CDR2 SQIVND (reference sequence). Trimming took 4 bases from V and 0 from J, leaving 10 bases between them. This CDR3 contains 15 residues. This CDR3 is CASSTDLNSYNEQFF. The DNA of the CDR3 is TGTGCCAGTAGTACAGACTTAAACTCCTACAATGAGCAGTTCTTC.

The V call is TRBV5-6, the J call TRBJ1-1; 8 bases fit TRBD1. Germline V gene data show CDR1 as SGHDT and CDR2 as YYEEEE. The CDR3 contains 15 residues. J gave up 10 bases and V 4 bases, and 15 bases lay outside the gene matches. The CDR3: CASSAGRTGSLGAFF. DNA for the CDR3: TGTGCCAGCAGCGCGGGCAGGACAGGGTCTTTAGGAGCTTTCTTT.

This clone was seen a handful of times. The V and J genes are TRBV4-3 and TRBJ1-1; 11 bases map to TRBD1. The junction had 11 bases not matched to a gene; V was cut back by 5 bases and J by 0 bases. This CDR3 has 18 residues. The germline gives CDR1 LGHNA, CDR2 YSLEER. Here the CDR3 reads CASSLRTGGRGMNTEAFF. The CDR3 DNA reads as TGCGCCAGCAGCTTACGGACAGGGGGCCGTGGAATGAACACTGAAGCTTTCTTT.

J is TRBJ1-1 and V is TRBV28; D is perhaps TRBD1 (6 bases). The CDR3 loop spans 12 amino acids. Germline-derived CDR1 and CDR2 are MDHEN and SYDVKM. V lost 6 bases and J lost 7, with 12 bases in between. CDR3 nucleotides: TGTGCCAGCAGCTATTACAGGGATGAAGCTTTCTTT. Translated, it gives CASSYYRDEAFF.

The J gene is TRBJ2-3, the V gene TRBV10-1; D is undetermined. With 4 bases removed from V and 1 base from J, the gap between germline ends came to 3 bases. Germline CDR1 WNHNN, CDR2 SYGVQD (reference sequence). The CDR3 spans 12 residues. The CDR3 coding sequence is TGCGCCAGCAGTGCTGGCACAGATACGCAGTATTTT. Its translation: CASSAGTDTQYF.

The chain carries TRBV2 and TRBJ1-5; TRBD1 aligns across 8 bases. Germline-derived CDR1 and CDR2 are SNHLY and FYNNEI. The CDR3 contains 15 residues. With 10 bases clipped from V and 2 bases from J, the junction kept 10 bases outside the gene matches. CDR3 coding DNA: TGTGCCACACAGGGGGGGGCGCACGGCAATCAGCCCCAGCATTTT. The encoded protein is CATQGGAHGNQPQHF.

The rearrangement links TRBV5-4 to TRBJ1-1; 7 bases map to TRBD1. CDR3 size: 14 residues. CDR1 and CDR2 from the germline V gene are SGHNT and YYREEE (reference sequence). V gave up 1 base and J gave up 5 bases; unmatched junction bases: 5. The CDR3 spells CASSLTGANTEAFF. In nucleotides, the CDR3 is TGTGCCAGCAGCTTGACAGGGGCAAATACTGAAGCTTTCTTT.

The J gene is TRBJ1-4, the V gene TRBV28, with 8 bases identical to TRBD1. The CDR3 loop spans 19 amino acids. Germline V CDR1 and CDR2: MDHEN, SYDVKM. Trimming cost V 4 bases and J 7 bases; bases outside gene matches: 20. Here the CDR3 DNA reads TGTGCCAGCAGTTCATTACCCGGACAGGGAGTTTTAGAGGGTGAAAAACTGTTTTTT. This sequence encodes CASSSLPGQGVLEGEKLFF.

This chain connects TRBV28 to TRBJ2-7; the D is unclear. CDR1 MDHEN and CDR2 SYDVKM come from the germline V gene. V gave up 5 bases and J gave up 5 bases, with 4 bases separating them. CDR3 length: 10 amino acids. The CDR3 here is CASSVDEQYF. DNA for the CDR3: TGTGCCAGCAGTGTAGACGAGCAGTACTTC.

This clone was counted a few times. This chain connects TRBV9 to TRBJ2-4; 7 nucleotides align to TRBD2. V gave up 4 bases and J gave up 0 bases; unmatched junction bases: 10. This CDR3 spans 17 amino acids. CDR1 is SGDLS and CDR2 is YYNGEE in the germline V gene. CDR3 in amino acids: CASSPNPSGIAKNIQYF. For the CDR3, the DNA is TGTGCCAGCAGCCCGAACCCCAGCGGGATAGCCAAAAACATTCAGTACTTC.

The gene calls are TRBV13 and TRBJ2-1; 8 bases fit TRBD2. The germline V gene encodes CDR1 PRHDT and CDR2 FYEKMQ (reference sequence). The ends lost 1 base at V and 8 bases at J; junction bases unmatched: 1. The CDR3 runs to 13 residues. CDR3 DNA: TGTGCCAGCAGCTTAGAGACTAGCGATGAGCAGTTCTTC. Its protein product is CASSLETSDEQFF.